Listed here are 25 T cell receptor beta chains from one sample, sequenced in a study of T cell responses to AZD1222 COVID-19 vaccine. Libraries were prepared by immunoSEQ multiplex PCR; TCRdb keeps only in-frame clonotypes and omits some of them. The table records about 120,000 clones, just over 90% of them present only once. This sample comprised peripheral blood, obtained on day 0 of AZD1222 vaccination. These receptors were taken from an adult in good health.

The chain recombines TRBV9 with TRBJ1-6; no clear D. The CDR3 consists of 13 residues. Germline values: CDR1 SGDLS, CDR2 YYNGEE. Trimming shortened V by 4 bases and J by 9 bases, and 11 bases separated the two germline ends. Here the CDR3 DNA reads TGTGCCAGCAGCACGAGGTTAGGTTCACCCCTCCACTTT. It translates to CASSTRLGSPLHF.

This chain connects TRBV20-1 to TRBJ1-4, with D hard to call. V lost 3 bases, J lost 2 bases, and 13 bases lay in between. Germline V lookup: CDR1 DFQATT, CDR2 SNEGSKA (reference sequence). This CDR3 comprises 15 residues. CDR3 sequence: CSASLDSSTNEKLFF. In DNA form, the CDR3 reads TGCAGTGCTAGTCTGGATTCGAGCACTAATGAAAAACTGTTTTTT.

The chain couples TRBV10-1 to TRBJ2-6; 7 bases agree with TRBD2. J was trimmed by 2 bases and V by 7 bases; bases with no gene match: 11. The CDR3 totals 17 residues. CDR1 is WNHNN, CDR2 SYGVQD, per germline (reference sequence). CDR3 DNA: TGCGCCAGCATTTTCTGGGGGGGGTCCCCTGGGGCCAACGTCCTGACTTTC. Its protein product is CASIFWGGSPGANVLTF.

This chain connects TRBV6-4 to TRBJ1-6; unclear D gene. The CDR3 runs to 17 residues. The germline V gene has CDR1 MRHNA and CDR2 SNTAGT. V lost 2 bases to trimming and J lost 0 bases, with 11 bases between them. CDR3 coding DNA: TGTGCCAGCAGTGACCCGACGGGCAGCTCCTATAATTCACCCCTCCACTTT. The encoded protein is CASSDPTGSSYNSPLHF.

The rearrangement links TRBV28 to TRBJ2-5, with D uncertain. Germline loops: CDR1 MDHEN, CDR2 SYDVKM. The CDR3 runs to 14 residues. Deletions cut 7 bases from V and 5 bases from J, with 17 bases between. DNA of the CDR3: TGTGCCAGCATACCGGGTGGGGTTTGGGAGACCCAGTACTTC. Residues: CASIPGGVWETQYF.

V gene TRBV12-3 or TRBV12-4 combines with J gene TRBJ1-1, with D possibly being TRBD1 (6 bases). Trimming pared 1 base from V and 3 bases from J, leaving 6 bases between. The CDR3 runs 13 residues. This CDR3 is CASSLDRDTEAFF. The CDR3 DNA is TGTGCCAGCAGTTTAGACAGGGACACTGAAGCTTTCTTT.

The chain carries TRBV27 and TRBJ2-1, with 15 bases fitting TRBD2. The CDR3 spans 17 residues. CDR1 and CDR2 (germline): MNHEY, SMNVEV (reference sequence). V was clipped by 0 bases and J by 6 bases; unmatched bases: 3. Here the CDR3 DNA reads TGTGCCAGCAGTTTATCGTGGACTAGCGGGGGGGCCAATGAGCAGTTCTTC. Amino acid sequence: CASSLSWTSGGANEQFF.

The chain recombines TRBV6-2 or TRBV6-3 with TRBJ2-5, with unresolved D. The V gene lost 2 bases and the J gene lost 4 bases, with 11 bases spanning the gap. The CDR3 spans 14 residues. Germline V gives CDR1 MNHEY, CDR2 SVGEGT. The CDR3 sequence is CASSYIRAAETQYF. The CDR3 nucleotides are TGTGCCAGCAGTTACATAAGGGCCGCAGAGACCCAGTACTTC.

The chain uses TRBV5-1 and TRBJ2-3; maybe TRBD1 (6 bases). Trimming left V 7 bases short and J 5 bases short, with 20 bases between. The CDR3 length is 15 residues. The germline V gene encodes CDR1 SGHRS and CDR2 YFSETQ. Written as DNA, the CDR3 is TGCGCCAGCCGATCGTATCAGGGGTCGGGAGATACGCAGTATTTT. Protein: CASRSYQGSGDTQYF.

V and J are TRBV5-6 and TRBJ2-5; 13 bases agree with TRBD2. This CDR3 is built from 16 residues. Germline V CDR1 and CDR2: SGHDT, YYEEEE. Trimming removed 2 bases from V and 4 bases from J; junction bases left unmatched: 5. CDR3 bases: TGTGCCAGCAGCTTTCCGGGACTAGCGGGGATAGAGACCCAGTACTTC. Translating it yields CASSFPGLAGIETQYF.

The chain employs TRBV5-6 and TRBJ2-3, with a tentative D call TRBD1 (5 bases). The CDR3 runs to 11 residues. Trimming left V 0 bases short and J 9 bases short, with 5 bases between. Germline V gives CDR1 SGHDT, CDR2 YYEEEE. CDR3 residues: CASSLGQTQYF. CDR3 sequence (DNA): TGTGCCAGCAGCTTGGGACAGACGCAGTATTTT.

The genes are TRBV18 and TRBJ1-2; possibly TRBD1 for D (6 bases). V was shortened by 6 bases and J by 7 bases, with 15 bases between the two germline ends. The germline V gene has CDR1 KGHSH and CDR2 LQKENI. The CDR3 is 13 residues long. The CDR3 DNA is TGTGCCAGCTCCCCGGACAGTTCCGGTGGCTACACCTTC. Amino acids: CASSPDSSGGYTF.

V and J are TRBV12-3 or TRBV12-4 and TRBJ1-5; 8 bases are a match to TRBD1. The CDR3 consists of 13 residues. With 6 bases clipped from V and 11 bases from J, the junction kept 9 bases outside the gene matches. The CDR3 DNA follows: TGTGCCAGCAGGCAGACTTACAGGGGGTCCCAGCATTTT. Protein sequence: CASRQTYRGSQHF.

This clone was counted a few times. The rearrangement uses TRBV10-3 and TRBJ2-5, with D possibly TRBD2 on 6 matching bases. This CDR3 contains 13 residues. CDR1 ENHRY and CDR2 SYGVKD come from the germline V gene. The ends were cut back, 10 bases at V and 0 bases at J, with 12 bases in the middle. The chain's CDR3 is CATTSGYQETQYF. CDR3 coding DNA: TGTGCCACCACGAGCGGGTACCAAGAGACCCAGTACTTC.

The chain combines TRBV20-1 with TRBJ2-7; TRBD1 matches 7 bases. Unmatched junction bases numbered 4, after V lost 3 bases and J lost 2 bases. Germline CDR1 DFQATT, CDR2 SNEGSKA (reference sequence). The length of the CDR3 is 13 residues. This CDR3 is CSASPQGPYEQYF. Written as DNA, the CDR3 is TGCAGTGCTAGTCCACAGGGGCCCTACGAGCAGTACTTC.

The chain is built from TRBV23-1 and TRBJ1-2; D ambiguous. TRBV23-1 falls under the ORF class, with uncertain function. CDR3 length: 13 amino acids. V lost 10 bases to trimming and J lost 7 bases, with 19 bases between them. The CDR3 spells CANRSTDRCGYTF. CDR3 bases: TGCGCCAACCGGTCCACCGATCGTTGTGGCTACACCTTC.

This clone has only one observation. V gene TRBV2 combines with J gene TRBJ1-5, with unresolved D. CDR1 is SNHLY, CDR2 FYNNEI, per germline. The CDR3 length is 16 residues. Trimming removed 4 bases at V and 2 bases at J, with 15 bases between. Written as DNA, the CDR3 is TGTGCCAGCAGTGGGGTTCCTCACGGCGGCAATCAGCCCCAGCATTTT. This sequence encodes CASSGVPHGGNQPQHF.

The rearrangement joins TRBV27 to TRBJ2-2; no clear D gene. This CDR3 has 14 amino acids. Per the germline V gene, CDR1 is MNHEY and CDR2 is SMNVEV (reference sequence). V was trimmed by 6 bases and J by 3 bases, leaving 11 bases between them. The CDR3 loop reads CASSPQSYTGELFF. The CDR3 bases are TGTGCCAGCAGCCCTCAGAGTTACACCGGGGAGCTGTTTTTT.

A single count supports this clone. The genes are TRBV29-1 and TRBJ1-2, with 12 positions matching TRBD1. CDR1 SQVTM and CDR2 ANQGSEA come from the germline V gene. CDR3 length equals 15 residues. Trimming took 5 bases from V and 6 from J; bases not matched to a gene: 10. CDR3 amino acids: CSVSTWGQGADGYTF. CDR3 sequence (DNA): TGCAGCGTTTCCACCTGGGGACAGGGGGCGGATGGCTACACCTTC.

The J gene is TRBJ2-7, the V gene TRBV28, with TRBD1 as a possible D gene (5 bases). CDR1 is MDHEN, CDR2 SYDVKM, per germline. Trimming left V 3 bases short and J 2 bases short, with 11 bases between. This CDR3 contains 14 residues. This CDR3 reads CASSFAGLTYEQYF. CDR3 nucleotide sequence: TGTGCCAGCAGTTTTGCAGGGCTGACCTACGAGCAGTACTTC.

This clone was seen once. V and J are TRBV19 and TRBJ2-7; D gene unclear. The CDR3 spans 9 residues. Germline V gene sequence: CDR1 LNHDA, CDR2 SQIVND (reference sequence). V was trimmed by 6 bases and J by 11 bases, leaving 8 bases between them. The CDR3 DNA sequence: TGTGCCAGTAGGGGATGGGAGTACTTC. The encoded protein is CASRGWEYF.

The table lists this clone with a count of one. For the CDR3, the DNA is TGTGCCACCTACAAGACCAATCAGCCCCAGCATTTT. This translates into CATYKTNQPQHF. V gene TRBV24-1 combines with J gene TRBJ1-5, with D hard to call. Per the germline V gene, CDR1 is KGHDR and CDR2 is SFDVKD. The CDR3 has 12 residues. Trimming cost V 9 bases and J 3 bases, with 8 bases left between them.

The chain has TRBV25-1 and TRBJ2-5; D gene unclear. The V gene's germline CDR1 is MGHDK and CDR2 SYGVNS. Between the trimmed V and J ends, which lost 2 bases and 5 bases, there was a span of 12 bases. The CDR3 loop spans 14 amino acids. For the CDR3, the DNA is TGTGCCAGCAGTGAAGACGGTGGGCAGGAGACCCAGTACTTC. Translating it yields CASSEDGGQETQYF.

The chain is built from TRBV29-1 and TRBJ1-1, with a weak D call TRBD1 (6 bases). The V gene's germline CDR1 is SQVTM and CDR2 ANQGSEA. The V and J ends lost 4 bases and 5 bases respectively, with 14 bases between them. This CDR3 has 13 amino acids. CDR3 amino acids: CSVVGWGRTEAFF. CDR3 in DNA: TGCAGCGTTGTGGGGTGGGGGCGAACTGAAGCTTTCTTT. The full variable domain, rest sourced from reference TRBV29-1 and TRBJ1-1, is SAVISQKPSRDICQRGTSLTIQCQVDSQVTMMFWYRQQPGQSLTLIATANQGSEATYESGFVIDKFPISRPNLTFSTLTVSNMSPEDSSIYLCSVVGWGRTEAFFGQGTRLTVV.

The genes are TRBV7-8 and TRBJ1-2; the D gene is possibly TRBD1 (5 bases). The CDR3 covers 13 residues. Per the germline V gene, CDR1 is SGHVS and CDR2 is FQNEAQ. V was cut by 0 bases and J by 5 bases, with 7 bases left in between. The CDR3 DNA reads as TGTGCCAGCAGCTTAGCGACAGAGTATGGCTACACCTTC. Residues: CASSLATEYGYTF.